Included here is one TCR beta chain sequence, with context. This entry is derived from a study of T-cell memory formation after mild COVID-19. TCRdb recomputed calls from the 5' RACE reads with MiXCR, one row per CDR3 protein. The sample lists some 300,000 distinct CDR3 sequences, 20% to 25% seen once, with around 23% in the top ten. V was trimmed by 7 bases and J by 6 bases, leaving 6 bases between them. The CDR3 extends over 10 amino acids. Germline CDR1 is SEHNR and CDR2 is FQNEAQ (reference sequence). The receptor's source is a man aged 18 to 35 who had mild COVID-19 (a few samples of this study predate the infection). Cell type and time point are not known. V gene TRBV7-9 combines with J gene TRBJ1-2; D is unresolved. The sample consisted of PBMCs or a T cell subset sorted from them (not recorded which). CDR3 sequence reads: CASIGDGYTF. For the CDR3, the DNA is TGTGCCAGCATTGGGGATGGCTACACCTTC. The complete variable domain, with remaining parts taken from reference TRBV7-9 and TRBJ1-2, reads DTGVSQNPRHKITKRGQNVTFRCDPISEHNRLYWYRQTLGQGPEFLTYFQNEAQLEKSRLLSDRFSAERPKGSFSTLEIQRTEQGDSAMYLCASIGDGYTFGSGTRLTVV.